This record covers a single T cell receptor beta chain. Its antigen is not identified. Profiling relied on immunoSEQ multiplex PCR, and the TCRdb table lists in-frame clones only, not all of them. The data contain approximately 10,000 clones, 90% to 95% of them singletons. The data originate from a study of somatic mutations in cytotoxic T cells in rheumatoid arthritis. Study as a whole: At nearly 100% purity, some V beta antibody-stained T-cell populations were flow-sorted, and these included V beta1+ cells that were sequenced for TCRB. Notes on the study in general: For patients with rheumatoid arthritis, CD8+ clonality went up with age, while healthy controls showed no such change. More than 20% of CD8+ cells belonged to the largest clone in 8 of 65 patients.

This CDR3 comprises 13 residues. V was pared by 3 bases and J by 0 bases, with 9 bases between. Looked up from germline, CDR1 is SQVTM and CDR2 is ANQGSEA. Flow cytometry was used to check the purity of CD4+ and CD8+ cells, which had been isolated by positive magnetic bead selection. Sequencing was done on a sample of CD8+ T cells sorted from blood. The clonotype originates from a woman under 30 with rheumatoid arthritis. The chain recombines TRBV29-1 with TRBJ2-7, with TRBD1 as a possible D gene (5 bases). CDR3 sequence (DNA): TGCAGCGTTGAGGGCAGGGTCTCCTACGAGCAGTACTTC. The encoded protein is CSVEGRVSYEQYF.